The T cell receptor (beta chain) described here comes from a study of immune evolution from preneoplasia to lung adenocarcinoma. Study-wide background: HLA loss of heterozygosity: about 7% AIS, 15% MIA, approximately 35% ADC, none AAH. Overall study findings and caveats: Top clone frequencies peaked in normal lung, apparently declining through invasive adenocarcinoma.

Looked up from germline, CDR1 is MNHEY and CDR2 is SMNVEV (reference sequence). V gave up 6 bases and J gave up 6 bases; unmatched junction bases: 11. The length of the CDR3 is 15 residues. Patient tissue came from resections in Japan or China, 2014–2017. Macro-dissection enriched premalignant or tumor cells before nucleic acid extraction. As regards this clone: What it binds is not known.

Measured with immunoSEQ multiplex PCR; TCRdb has only the in-frame clones, and not every one. The data hold under 3,500 clones, with roughly 76% observed a single time. The receptor's source is a person between 60 and 79 years old with invasive lung adenocarcinoma. V gene TRBV27 combines with J gene TRBJ2-1, with TRBD1 matching over 7 bases. Input material: FFPE invasive lung adenocarcinoma tissue. The CDR3 DNA reads TGTGCCAGCAGCCCGACAGGGTCCCGTCTCAATGAGCAGTTCTTC. As protein: CASSPTGSRLNEQFF.